Reported below is one T cell receptor beta chain. The target antigen is unknown. The CDR3 runs 11 residues. Trimming cost V 1 base and J 7 bases, with 5 bases left between them. The germline V gene has CDR1 SGDLS and CDR2 YYNGEE. This specimen comes from a study of T cell repertoires in cytomegalovirus infection. For the study at large: Researchers turned to recently identified HLA-C-restricted CMV epitopes as well as well-studied HLA-B-restricted ones. Carrying CMV and the relevant HLA type showed in public TCR beta signatures.

Study conclusions and caveats: It was HLA-C-restricted CMV-specific TCR beta clonotypes that dominated the response ex vivo.

TCRdb re-derived calls from the reads in MiXCR, one entry per CDR3 protein. The sample lists 900,000 to 950,000 distinct CDR3 sequences; less than 35% were seen once. Source: cultured CD8+ T cells from PBMCs, taken from culture after CMV antigen stimulation. The TCR comes from a human donor in good health (CMV status not recorded). Some clones in this sample may be carry-over from other donors' samples. V and J are TRBV9 and TRBJ1-2; D is undetermined. CDR3 coding DNA: TGTGCCAGCAGCGTATCGGGTGGCTACACCTTC. As protein: CASSVSGGYTF.